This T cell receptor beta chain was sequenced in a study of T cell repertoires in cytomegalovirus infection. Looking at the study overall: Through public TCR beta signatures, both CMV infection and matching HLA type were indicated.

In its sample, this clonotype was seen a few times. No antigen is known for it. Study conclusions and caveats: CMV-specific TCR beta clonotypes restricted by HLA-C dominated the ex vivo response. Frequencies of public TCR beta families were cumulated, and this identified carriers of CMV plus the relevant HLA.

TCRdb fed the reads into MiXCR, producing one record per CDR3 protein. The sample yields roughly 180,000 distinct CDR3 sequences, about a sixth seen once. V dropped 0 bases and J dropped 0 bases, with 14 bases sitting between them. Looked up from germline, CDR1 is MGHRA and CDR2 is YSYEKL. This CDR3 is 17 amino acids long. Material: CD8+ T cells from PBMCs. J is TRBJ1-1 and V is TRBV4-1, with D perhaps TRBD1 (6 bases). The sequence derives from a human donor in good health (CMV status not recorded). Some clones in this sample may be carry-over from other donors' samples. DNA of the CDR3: TGCGCCAGCAGCCAAGATCGAATGGACAGCATGAACACTGAAGCTTTCTTT. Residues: CASSQDRMDSMNTEAFF.